Following are 10 T cell receptor beta chains from one sample sequenced in a study of CD8 T cells in ankylosing spondylitis. Study conclusions and caveats: Within ankylosing spondylitis blood, a TCR beta motif made up of fewer than ten highly homologous variants appeared to be characteristic.

Which antigens these TCRs recognize remains unknown. From the 5' RACE reads, TCRdb called clonotypes with MiXCR, one entry per CDR3 protein. The profile shows about 330,000 distinct CDR3 sequences, roughly 8% of them singletons. Sequenced material: blood, either unsorted or a sorted T cell fraction (not recorded which). These receptors came from a male donor with ankylosing spondylitis.

This clonotype was seen more than once but under ten times. V is TRBV7-2 and J is TRBJ1-2; TRBD1 matches at 10 bases. After removal of 5 bases from V and 7 bases from J, the junction contained 4 bases not matched to a gene. Per the germline V gene, CDR1 is SGHTA and CDR2 is FQGNSA. This CDR3 spans 13 amino acids. The CDR3 loop is CASSRDRGLGYTF. DNA for the CDR3: TGTGCCAGCAGCCGAGACAGGGGGCTTGGCTACACCTTC.

This clonotype was seen only a few times. This rearrangement joins TRBV18 to TRBJ2-7, with TRBD1 matching over 7 bases. The CDR3 sequence is 16 residues long. Germline CDR1 reads KGHSH; CDR2 reads LQKENI. The ends lost 3 bases at V and 0 bases at J; junction bases unmatched: 8. CDR3 DNA sequence: TGTGCCAGCTCACCCACGTCCGGGACAGTCTCCTACGAGCAGTACTTC. Its protein product is CASSPTSGTVSYEQYF.

This clonotype has a handful of counts. CDR3 residues: CASSPAPFGQGTEAFF. In DNA, the CDR3 is TGTGCCAGCTCACCAGCCCCTTTTGGGCAGGGCACTGAAGCTTTCTTT. V gene TRBV18 combines with J gene TRBJ1-1; possible D gene TRBD1, 5 bases. CDR3 length equals 16 residues. Trimming removed 2 bases from V and 4 bases from J, with 17 bases in between. Looked up from germline, CDR1 is KGHSH and CDR2 is LQKENI. Full variable domain (missing parts from reference TRBV18 and TRBJ1-1): NAGVMQNPRHLVRRRGQEARLRCSPMKGHSHVYWYRQLPEEGLKFMVYLQKENIIDESGMPKERFSAEFPKEGPSILRIQQVVRGDSAAYFCASSPAPFGQGTEAFFGQGTRLTVV.

There are a few counts of this clonotype. The chain links TRBV5-8 to TRBJ2-7; perhaps D is TRBD1 or TRBD2 (6 bases each). The ends were cut back, 6 bases at V and 11 bases at J, with 18 bases in the middle. CDR1 and CDR2 from the germline V gene are SGHTS and YDEGEE. This CDR3 spans 12 amino acids. In nucleotides, the CDR3 is TGTGCCAGCACCCCCGCCGGGGGCCAGGAGTACTTC. Residues: CASTPAGGQEYF.

This clonotype was detected many times. The genes are TRBV20-1 and TRBJ1-5; 8 bases map to TRBD1. This CDR3 has 13 residues. Germline loops: CDR1 DFQATT, CDR2 SNEGSKA (reference sequence). Trimming at V came to 5 bases and at J to 7 bases, leaving 7 bases not matched to a gene. The CDR3 region has the DNA TGCAGTGCTGCGGCAGGGGGCGGACAGCCCCAGCATTTT. Residues: CSAAAGGGQPQHF.

This clonotype was counted a few times. This chain joins TRBV5-1 and TRBJ2-1; 14 positions agree with TRBD2. The CDR3 is made up of 21 amino acids. V dropped 0 bases and J dropped 7; count of bases not matched to a gene: 18. Germline V gene sequence: CDR1 SGHRS, CDR2 YFSETQ. CDR3 region: CASSLAGVAVGLAGALNEQFF. For the CDR3, the DNA is TGCGCCAGCAGCTTGGCCGGGGTCGCCGTGGGACTAGCGGGAGCTTTAAATGAGCAGTTCTTC.

A few counts support this clonotype. The rearrangement links TRBV18 to TRBJ2-1; TRBD1 aligns across 7 bases. V shed 6 bases, J shed 6 bases, and the junction held 14 bases outside the gene matches. The CDR3 spans 16 residues. Germline V gene lookup returns CDR1 KGHSH and CDR2 LQKENI. The CDR3 region has the DNA TGTGCCAGCTCTCACTACCGGGACAGAGATTTCAATGAGCAGTTCTTC. Protein: CASSHYRDRDFNEQFF. Full variable domain (missing parts from reference TRBV18 and TRBJ2-1): NAGVMQNPRHLVRRRGQEARLRCSPMKGHSHVYWYRQLPEEGLKFMVYLQKENIIDESGMPKERFSAEFPKEGPSILRIQQVVRGDSAAYFCASSHYRDRDFNEQFFGPGTRLTVL.

This chain joins TRBV28 and TRBJ2-3; possible D gene TRBD1, 6 bases. The CDR3 spans 15 residues. V was pared by 5 bases and J by 2 bases, with 14 bases between. Germline lookup yields CDR1 MDHEN and CDR2 SYDVKM. CDR3 loop: CASSPWTETTDTQYF. CDR3 nucleotides: TGTGCCAGCAGTCCCTGGACAGAGACCACAGATACGCAGTATTTT.

The chain joins TRBV21-1 to TRBJ2-7; the table's D gene call, TRBD1, was not cross checked with the DNA. TRBV21-1 is marked as a pseudogene. There are 16 residues in the CDR3. The CDR3 sequence: CASSKVGGTEAYEQYF. The CDR3 nucleotides read TGTGCCAGCAGCAAAGTCGGTGGGACAGAAGCCTACGAGCAGTACTTC.

This clonotype appeared a few times. The CDR3: CASSYTVKYF. The CDR3, as DNA: TGTGCCAGCAGTTACACAGTCAAGTACTTC. The chain recombines TRBV6-6 with TRBJ2-4; D unresolved. Germline CDR1 MNHNY, CDR2 SVGAGI (reference sequence). V lost 2 bases, J lost 14 bases, and 7 bases lay in between. The CDR3 is made up of 10 amino acids.